Following are 3 T cell receptor beta chains from one sample sequenced in a study of regulatory T cells in long-lasting Graves disease. The TCR beta library used iRepertoire HTBI primers with Arm-PCR amplification of CDR3. Each CDR3 protein is one row after TCRdb ran MiXCR on the multiplex PCR reads. Of some 230,000 distinct CDR3 sequences in the sample, about a sixth are singletons; the top ten hold over 20%. The time point here: newly diagnosed GD, antithyroid drugs for less than 3 months. PBMCs were the source of the RNA used for TCR sequencing. Sequences were derived from peripheral blood mononuclear cells (PBMCs), sampled at new diagnosis, from a patient treated with antithyroid drugs. The source of these receptors is a female donor with Graves disease.

This clonotype was counted at least ten times. V usage is TRBV6-2 or TRBV6-3 and J usage is TRBJ2-7; 7 bases are a match to TRBD1. With 6 bases clipped from V and 6 bases from J, the junction kept 11 bases outside the gene matches. The CDR3 contains 14 residues. From germline, CDR1 is MNHEY and CDR2 SVGEGT. CDR3 nucleotide sequence: TGTGCCAGCAGCGCCGGGACAGCAAACGCCGAGCAGTACTTC. It is translated as CASSAGTANAEQYF.

This clonotype showed up many times. CDR3 in amino acids: CASSPWGTGLLSYEQYF. As DNA, the CDR3 is TGTGCCAGCAGCCCCTGGGGGACAGGACTCCTCTCCTACGAGCAGTACTTC. The rearrangement uses TRBV7-9 and TRBJ2-7; 8 bases map to TRBD1. The V and J ends lost 5 bases and 0 bases, in that order; junction bases with no gene match: 12. The germline V gene has CDR1 SEHNR and CDR2 FQNEAQ (reference sequence). The CDR3 is 17 residues long.

This clonotype showed up just once. This rearrangement joins TRBV20-1 to TRBJ2-1; 13 positions agree with TRBD2. V was clipped by 3 bases and J by 6 bases; unmatched bases: 11. The length of the CDR3 is 17 residues. CDR1 is DFQATT, CDR2 SNEGSKA, per germline (reference sequence). The CDR3 sequence is CSASANLGLAGANEQFF. CDR3 in DNA: TGCAGTGCTAGCGCTAACCTTGGACTAGCGGGAGCCAATGAGCAGTTCTTC.